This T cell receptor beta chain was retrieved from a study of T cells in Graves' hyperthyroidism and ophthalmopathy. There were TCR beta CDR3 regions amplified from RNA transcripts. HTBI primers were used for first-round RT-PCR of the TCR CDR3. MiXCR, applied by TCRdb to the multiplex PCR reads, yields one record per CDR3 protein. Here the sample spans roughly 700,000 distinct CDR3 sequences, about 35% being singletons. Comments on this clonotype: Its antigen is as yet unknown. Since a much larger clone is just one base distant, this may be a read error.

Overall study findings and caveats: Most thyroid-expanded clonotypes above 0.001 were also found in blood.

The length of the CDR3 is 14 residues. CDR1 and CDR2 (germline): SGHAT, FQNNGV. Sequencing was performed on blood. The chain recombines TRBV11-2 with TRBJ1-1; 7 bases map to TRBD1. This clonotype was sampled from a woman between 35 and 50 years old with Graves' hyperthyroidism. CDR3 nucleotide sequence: TGTGCCAGCAGCCCACAGGGGTTGGACACTGAAGCTTCCTTT. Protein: CASSPQGLDTEASF.